One and the same sample provided the 24 T cell receptor beta chains below, sequenced in a study of blood T cell repertoires in COVID-19 (dated by TCRdb to about 2020). Libraries were prepared through the immunoSEQ multiplex PCR assay. Sourced from immuneACCESS, this table was stored by TCRdb with only in-frame sequences that have V and J called. A share of the clones is absent; for the studies checked, an unresolved V gene accounts for under half, and the remainder has no known explanation. This sample comprises about 140,000 clones, approximately 86% of them detected only once. The top ten clones comprise around 0.91% of the sample. Sequencing input: peripheral blood. Source of these receptors: a woman between 50 and 59 years old with acute or convalescent COVID-19.

The chain links TRBV9 to TRBJ2-1; 9 positions agree with TRBD2. Germline assignment: CDR1 SGDLS and CDR2 YYNGEE. The CDR3 totals 16 residues. V was clipped by 0 bases and J by 8 bases; unmatched bases: 9. CDR3: CASSVGAGGPADEQFF. CDR3 in DNA: TGTGCCAGCAGCGTAGGAGCGGGGGGACCGGCCGATGAGCAGTTCTTC.

The chain links TRBV6-6 to TRBJ1-1, with D possibly TRBD1 on 5 matching bases. Trimming pared 2 bases from V and 1 base from J, leaving 8 bases between. The CDR3 covers 14 residues. Germline V gene sequence: CDR1 MNHNY, CDR2 SVGAGI (reference sequence). CDR3 in DNA: TGTGCCAGCAGTTACGGGCAGGGGAACACTGAAGCTTTCTTT. Its translation: CASSYGQGNTEAFF.

The chain has TRBV7-9 and TRBJ1-4; TRBD1 matches 10 bases. Trimming cost V 0 bases and J 5 bases; bases outside gene matches: 9. Per the germline V gene, CDR1 is SEHNR and CDR2 is FQNEAQ (reference sequence). The CDR3 spans 18 residues. The CDR3 nucleotides read TGTGCCAGCAGCTTAGCACACCGGGACAGGGGCGTAAATGAAAAACTGTTTTTT. Encoded protein: CASSLAHRDRGVNEKLFF. Variable domain in full (rest from reference TRBV7-9 and TRBJ1-4): DTGVSQNPRHKITKRGQNVTFRCDPISEHNRLYWYRQTLGQGPEFLTYFQNEAQLEKSRLLSDRFSAERPKGSFSTLEIQRTEQGDSAMYLCASSLAHRDRGVNEKLFFGSGTQLSVL.

The CDR3 bases are TGTGCCAGTAGTAGCGGACTGGGCGGGGAGCTGTTTTTT. It codes for CASSSGLGGELFF. V and J are TRBV27 and TRBJ2-2; D might be TRBD2 (6 bases). CDR1 and CDR2 from the germline V gene are MNHEY and SMNVEV (reference sequence). V was cut by 9 bases and J by 7 bases, with 15 bases left in between. This CDR3 has 13 amino acids.

This clone has only a few counts. The chain uses TRBV19 and TRBJ1-5; 9 positions match TRBD1. Germline assignment: CDR1 LNHDA and CDR2 SQIVND (reference sequence). Germline trimming cut 7 bases from V and 2 bases from J; bases unmatched to any gene: 6. The CDR3 loop spans 15 amino acids. CDR3 DNA sequence: TGTGCCAGTACCACACAGGGGGCGGGCAATCAGCCCCAGCATTTT. Encoded protein: CASTTQGAGNQPQHF. The entire variable domain, with the rest obtained from reference TRBV19 and TRBJ1-5, is as follows: DGGITQSPKYLFRKEGQNVTLSCEQNLNHDAMYWYRQDPGQGLRLIYYSQIVNDFQKGDIAEGYSVSREKKESFPLTVTSAQKNPTAFYLCASTTQGAGNQPQHFGDGTRLSIL.

This chain joins TRBV4-2 and TRBJ2-3; 10 positions match TRBD2. There are 15 residues in the CDR3. Looked up from germline, CDR1 is LGHNA and CDR2 is YNFKEQ. The V gene end was trimmed by 2 bases and the J gene end by 1 base; junction bases not matched to a gene: 0. Written as DNA, the CDR3 is TGTGCCAGCAGCCAACTAGCGGGGGGCACAGATACGCAGTATTTT. Translating it yields CASSQLAGGTDTQYF.

The chain uses TRBV5-6 and TRBJ2-7; 12 positions agree with TRBD2. The CDR3 extends over 15 amino acids. V was clipped by 4 bases and J by 1 base; unmatched bases: 3. CDR1 and CDR2 (germline): SGHDT, YYEEEE. This chain's CDR3 is CASSQTSGGSYEQYF. CDR3 sequence (DNA): TGTGCCAGCAGCCAAACTAGCGGGGGGTCCTACGAGCAGTACTTC. Supplemented by reference TRBV5-6 and TRBJ2-7, the full variable domain reads DAGVTQSPTHLIKTRGQQVTLRCSPKSGHDTVSWYQQALGQGPQFIFQYYEEEERQRGNFPDRFSGHQFPNYSSELNVNALLLGDSALYLCASSQTSGGSYEQYFGPGTRLTVT.

The V call is TRBV9, the J call TRBJ2-1; possibly TRBD2 for D (6 bases). This CDR3 contains 13 residues. V gave up 7 bases and J gave up 9 bases, with 17 bases separating them. The germline CDR1 and CDR2 sequences are SGDLS and YYNGEE. The CDR3 DNA sequence: TGTGCCAGCGTCCCGGGAGCGAACGGTGAGCAGTTCTTC. Protein: CASVPGANGEQFF.

This clone was detected a few times. V usage is TRBV2 and J usage is TRBJ1-2, with 9 bases identical to TRBD1. The V and J ends lost 6 bases and 4 bases, in that order; junction bases with no gene match: 6. This CDR3 has 14 amino acids. CDR1 is SNHLY and CDR2 is FYNNEI in the germline V gene. CDR3 in amino acids: CASSSGTGIYGYTF. CDR3 nucleotides: TGTGCCAGCAGCTCCGGGACAGGGATCTATGGCTACACCTTC.

In this sample, this clone turned up once. The chain combines TRBV4-2 with TRBJ2-7; 7 bases are a match to TRBD1. This CDR3 comprises 14 residues. Germline values: CDR1 LGHNA, CDR2 YNFKEQ. Trimming cost V 4 bases and J 2 bases; bases outside gene matches: 5. In nucleotides, the CDR3 is TGTGCCAGCAGCCTACAGGGGTCCACCTACGAGCAGTACTTC. Residues: CASSLQGSTYEQYF.

In DNA, the CDR3 is TGTGCCACCAGTGAACACAGGGGGTACAATGAGCAGTTCTTC. It codes for CATSEHRGYNEQFF. The V call is TRBV24-1, the J call TRBJ2-1, with 8 bases matching TRBD1. Germline assignment: CDR1 KGHDR and CDR2 SFDVKD. The CDR3 consists of 14 residues. V lost 4 bases to trimming and J lost 4 bases; unmatched junction nucleotides: 2.

V is TRBV6-5 and J is TRBJ2-2; no definite D call. CDR3 length: 15 residues. V gave up 0 bases and J gave up 2 bases, with 7 bases separating them. Germline V gene sequence: CDR1 MNHEY, CDR2 SVGAGI. The CDR3 sequence is CASSYSMANTGELFF. CDR3 DNA: TGTGCCAGCAGTTACTCGATGGCCAACACCGGGGAGCTGTTTTTT.

The V call is TRBV7-2, the J call TRBJ1-1; D gene uncertain. The CDR3 extends over 13 amino acids. The V end was cut by 1 base, the J end by 3 bases, with 6 bases between. The germline V gene has CDR1 SGHTA and CDR2 FQGNSA. CDR3 bases: TGTGCCAGCAGCTTAGGGAGTCACACTGAAGCTTTCTTT. Residues: CASSLGSHTEAFF.

The chain recombines TRBV11-2 with TRBJ1-6, with a tentative D call TRBD1 (6 bases). Trimming removed 3 bases at V and 7 bases at J, with 13 bases between. Looked up from germline, CDR1 is SGHAT and CDR2 is FQNNGV. The CDR3 runs to 15 residues. The DNA for the CDR3 is TGTGCCAGCAGCTTCCCAGGGGCAAGGAATTCACCCCTCCACTTT. Residues: CASSFPGARNSPLHF.

The genes are TRBV3-1 (or the pseudogene TRBV3-2) and TRBJ2-4, with D maybe TRBD2 (5 bases). CDR3 size: 12 residues. The germline V gene has CDR1 LGHDT and CDR2 YNNKEL (reference sequence). Between the trimmed V and J ends, which lost 1 base and 12 bases, there was a span of 10 bases. CDR3 sequence: CASSQALTTQYF. Written as DNA, the CDR3 is TGTGCCAGCAGCCAAGCCTTGACTACTCAGTACTTC.

This chain connects TRBV9 to TRBJ2-1; possibly TRBD2 for D (6 bases). Trimming took 3 bases from V and 7 from J, leaving 8 bases between them. Germline assignment: CDR1 SGDLS and CDR2 YYNGEE. The CDR3 covers 12 residues. The CDR3 reads CASSGSGNEQFF. Written as DNA, the CDR3 is TGTGCCAGCAGCGGAAGCGGGAATGAGCAGTTCTTC.

CDR3 sequence (DNA): TGTGCCAGTAGTATACAGGGGTTCGAAGAGACCCAGTACTTC. Translation: CASSIQGFEETQYF. The chain links TRBV19 to TRBJ2-5; D perhaps matches TRBD1 (6 bases). Germline assignment: CDR1 LNHDA and CDR2 SQIVND (reference sequence). The CDR3 consists of 14 residues. Trimming took 2 bases from V and 3 from J, leaving 10 bases between them.

The rearrangement uses TRBV5-4 and TRBJ1-4; D is undetermined. The V and J ends lost 3 bases and 5 bases respectively, with 5 bases between them. CDR1 is SGHNT and CDR2 is YYREEE in the germline V gene (reference sequence). The length of the CDR3 is 12 residues. The CDR3 here is CASSSPNEKLFF. CDR3 nucleotides: TGTGCCAGCAGCTCCCCAAATGAAAAACTGTTTTTT. Filled out from reference TRBV5-4 and TRBJ1-4, the complete variable domain reads ETGVTQSPTHLIKTRGQQVTLRCSSQSGHNTVSWYQQALGQGPQFIFQYYREEENGRGNFPPRFSGLQFPNYSSELNVNALELDDSALYLCASSSPNEKLFFGSGTQLSVL.

The chain is built from TRBV18 and TRBJ1-2, with a possible D match to TRBD1 (6 bases). Germline CDR1 is KGHSH and CDR2 is LQKENI. This CDR3 comprises 14 residues. Trimming took 2 bases from V and 1 from J, leaving 8 bases between them. CDR3 residues: CASSPADSNYGYTF. The CDR3 DNA is TGTGCCAGCTCACCAGCGGACAGTAACTATGGCTACACCTTC.

The chain carries TRBV25-1 and TRBJ1-2; 7 bases align to TRBD1. CDR1 MGHDK and CDR2 SYGVNS come from the germline V gene. V gave up 3 bases and J gave up 4 bases; unmatched junction bases: 8. The CDR3 is 15 residues long. CDR3 residues: CASSDIWDSAYGYTF. In DNA, the CDR3 is TGTGCCAGCAGTGATATCTGGGACAGTGCCTATGGCTACACCTTC.

The chain has TRBV9 and TRBJ2-1; D call uncertain. Germline assignment: CDR1 SGDLS and CDR2 YYNGEE. CDR3 length: 13 amino acids. Deletions cut 0 bases from V and 5 bases from J, with 6 bases between. DNA for the CDR3: TGTGCCAGCAGCGTAGCTACAGACAATGAGCAGTTCTTC. Translating gives CASSVATDNEQFF.

This chain joins TRBV5-1 and TRBJ2-3, with 7 bases that match TRBD2. V lost 4 bases, J lost 0 bases, and 5 bases stayed unmatched. Germline CDR1 reads SGHRS; CDR2 reads YFSETQ. The CDR3 extends over 15 amino acids. The CDR3 coding sequence is TGCGCCAGCAGCGAGACCGGGGGGAGCACAGATACGCAGTATTTT. Its protein is CASSETGGSTDTQYF.

This chain joins TRBV4-1 and TRBJ2-7, with 11 nucleotides matching TRBD2. After removal of 2 bases from V and 3 bases from J, the junction contained 18 bases not matched to a gene. There are 20 residues in the CDR3. Germline CDR1 reads MGHRA; CDR2 reads YSYEKL. The CDR3 spells CASSQYFTTSGARDLYEQYF. The CDR3 DNA reads TGCGCCAGCAGCCAATACTTCACGACTAGCGGGGCCCGGGATCTCTACGAGCAGTACTTC.

CDR3 coding DNA: TGCGCCAGCAGCCAAGATCGGACTAGCGCTATCTCCTACGAGCAGTACTTC. This gives the protein CASSQDRTSAISYEQYF. The J gene is TRBJ2-7, the V gene TRBV4-1, with 9 bases identical to TRBD2. Germline CDR1 reads MGHRA; CDR2 reads YSYEKL. This CDR3 spans 17 amino acids. J gave up 0 bases and V 0 bases, and 6 bases lay outside the gene matches.